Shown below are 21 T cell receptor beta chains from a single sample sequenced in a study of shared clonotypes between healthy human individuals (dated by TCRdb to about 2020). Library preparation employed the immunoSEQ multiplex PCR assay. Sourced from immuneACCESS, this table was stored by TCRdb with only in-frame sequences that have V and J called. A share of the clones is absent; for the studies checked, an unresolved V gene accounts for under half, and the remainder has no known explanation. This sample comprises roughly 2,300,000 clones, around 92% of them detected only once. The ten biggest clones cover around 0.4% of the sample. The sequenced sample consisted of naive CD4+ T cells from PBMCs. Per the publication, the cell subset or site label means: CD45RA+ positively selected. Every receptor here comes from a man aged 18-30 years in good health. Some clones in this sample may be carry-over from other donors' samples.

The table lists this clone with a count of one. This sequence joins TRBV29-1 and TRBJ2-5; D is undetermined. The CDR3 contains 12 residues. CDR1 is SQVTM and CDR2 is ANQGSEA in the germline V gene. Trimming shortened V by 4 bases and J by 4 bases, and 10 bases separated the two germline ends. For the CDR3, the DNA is TGCAGCGTTGGTATAGGGCGAGAGACCCAGTACTTC. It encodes CSVGIGRETQYF.

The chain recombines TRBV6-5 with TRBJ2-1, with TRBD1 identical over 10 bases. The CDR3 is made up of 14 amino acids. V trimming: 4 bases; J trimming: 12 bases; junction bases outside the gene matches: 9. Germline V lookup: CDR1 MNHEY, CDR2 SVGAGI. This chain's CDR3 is CASSSLGTGVRQFF. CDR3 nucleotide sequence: TGTGCCAGCAGTTCTTTAGGGACAGGGGTTCGGCAGTTCTTC.

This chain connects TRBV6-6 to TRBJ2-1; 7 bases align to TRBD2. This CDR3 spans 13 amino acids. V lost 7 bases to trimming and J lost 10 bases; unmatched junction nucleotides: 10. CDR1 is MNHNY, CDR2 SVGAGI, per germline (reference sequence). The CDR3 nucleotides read TGTGCCAGCATCGGGACTACTCCCGGCGAGCAGTTCTTC. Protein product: CASIGTTPGEQFF.

As DNA, the CDR3 is TGTGCCATCGCCGGGACGGACACCGGGGAGCTGTTTTTT. It codes for CAIAGTDTGELFF. J is TRBJ2-2 and V is TRBV10-3, with D perhaps being TRBD1 or TRBD2 (5 bases each). The CDR3 runs to 13 residues. The V gene's germline CDR1 is ENHRY and CDR2 SYGVKD. V lost 8 bases and J lost 3, with 10 bases in between.

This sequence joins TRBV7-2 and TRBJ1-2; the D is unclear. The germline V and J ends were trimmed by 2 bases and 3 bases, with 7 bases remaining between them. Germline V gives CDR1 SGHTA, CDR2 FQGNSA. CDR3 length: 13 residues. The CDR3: CASSLTRYYGYTF. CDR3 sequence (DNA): TGTGCCAGCAGCTTAACGAGGTACTATGGCTACACCTTC.

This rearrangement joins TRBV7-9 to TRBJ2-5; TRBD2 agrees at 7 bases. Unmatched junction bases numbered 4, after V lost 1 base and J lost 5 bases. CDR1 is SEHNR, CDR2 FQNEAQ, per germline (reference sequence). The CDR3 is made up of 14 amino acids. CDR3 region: CASSLGAGDETQYF. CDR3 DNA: TGTGCCAGCAGCTTAGGGGCGGGAGATGAGACCCAGTACTTC. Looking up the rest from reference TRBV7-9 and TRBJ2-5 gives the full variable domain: DTGVSQNPRHKITKRGQNVTFRCDPISEHNRLYWYRQTLGQGPEFLTYFQNEAQLEKSRLLSDRFSAERPKGSFSTLEIQRTEQGDSAMYLCASSLGAGDETQYFGPGTRLLVL.

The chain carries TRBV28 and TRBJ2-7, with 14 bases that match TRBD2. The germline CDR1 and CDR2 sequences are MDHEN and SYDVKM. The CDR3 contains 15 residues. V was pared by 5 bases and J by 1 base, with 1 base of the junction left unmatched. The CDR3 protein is CASSGTSGSSYEQYF. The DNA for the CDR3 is TGTGCCAGCAGTGGGACTAGCGGGAGTTCCTACGAGCAGTACTTC. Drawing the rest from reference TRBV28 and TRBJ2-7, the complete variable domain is DVKVTQSSRYLVKRTGEKVFLECVQDMDHENMFWYRQDPGLGLRLIYFSYDVKMKEKGDIPEGYSVSREKKERFSLILESASTNQTSMYLCASSGTSGSSYEQYFGPGTRLTVT.

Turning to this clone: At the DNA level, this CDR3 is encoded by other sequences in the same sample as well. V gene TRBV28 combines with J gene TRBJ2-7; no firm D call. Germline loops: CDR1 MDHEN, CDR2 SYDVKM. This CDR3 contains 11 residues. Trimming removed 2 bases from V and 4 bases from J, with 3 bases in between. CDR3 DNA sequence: TGTGCCAGCAGTTTAGGATACGAGCAGTACTTC. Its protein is CASSLGYEQYF.

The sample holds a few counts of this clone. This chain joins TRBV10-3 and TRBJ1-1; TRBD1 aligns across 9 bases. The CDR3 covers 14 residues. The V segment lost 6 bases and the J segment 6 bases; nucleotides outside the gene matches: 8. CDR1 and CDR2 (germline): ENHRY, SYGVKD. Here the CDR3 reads CAIRPYDRGAEAFF. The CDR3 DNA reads TGTGCCATCAGGCCCTACGACAGGGGGGCTGAAGCTTTCTTT.

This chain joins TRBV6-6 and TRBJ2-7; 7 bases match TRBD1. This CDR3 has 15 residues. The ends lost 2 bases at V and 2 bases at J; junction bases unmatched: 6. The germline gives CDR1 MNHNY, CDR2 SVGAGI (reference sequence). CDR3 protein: CASSYLRQGTYEQYF. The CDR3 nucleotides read TGTGCCAGCAGTTACCTTCGACAGGGTACCTACGAGCAGTACTTC.

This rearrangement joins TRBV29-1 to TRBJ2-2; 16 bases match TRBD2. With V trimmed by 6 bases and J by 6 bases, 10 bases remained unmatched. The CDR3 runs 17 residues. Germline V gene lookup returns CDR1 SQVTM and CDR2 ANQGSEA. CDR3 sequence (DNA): TGCAGCGTGCCGGGACTAGCGGGAGGGAGTAATCCCGGGGAGCTGTTTTTT. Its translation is CSVPGLAGGSNPGELFF.

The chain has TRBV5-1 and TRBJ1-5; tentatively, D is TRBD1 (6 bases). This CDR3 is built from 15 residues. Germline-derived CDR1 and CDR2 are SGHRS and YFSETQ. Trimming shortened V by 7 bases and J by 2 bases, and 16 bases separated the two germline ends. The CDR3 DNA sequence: TGCGCCAGCGCCCCAGTGGCAGGGGGCAATCAGCCCCAGCATTTT. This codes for CASAPVAGGNQPQHF. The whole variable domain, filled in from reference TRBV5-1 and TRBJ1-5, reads KAGVTQTPRYLIKTRGQQVTLSCSPISGHRSVSWYQQTPGQGLQFLFEYFSETQRNKGNFPGRFSGRQFSNSRSEMNVSTLELGDSALYLCASAPVAGGNQPQHFGDGTRLSIL.

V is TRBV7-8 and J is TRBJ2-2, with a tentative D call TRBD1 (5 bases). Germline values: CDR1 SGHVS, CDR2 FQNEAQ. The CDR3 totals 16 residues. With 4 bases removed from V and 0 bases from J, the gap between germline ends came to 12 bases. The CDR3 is CASSYKTAPNTGELFF. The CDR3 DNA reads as TGTGCCAGCAGCTATAAGACAGCCCCGAACACCGGGGAGCTGTTTTTT. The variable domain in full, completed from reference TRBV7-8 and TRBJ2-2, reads GAGVSQSPRYKVAKRGQDVALRCDPISGHVSLFWYQQALGQGPEFLTYFQNEAQLDKSGLPSDRFFAERPEGSVSTLKIQRTQQEDSAVYLCASSYKTAPNTGELFFGEGSRLTVL.

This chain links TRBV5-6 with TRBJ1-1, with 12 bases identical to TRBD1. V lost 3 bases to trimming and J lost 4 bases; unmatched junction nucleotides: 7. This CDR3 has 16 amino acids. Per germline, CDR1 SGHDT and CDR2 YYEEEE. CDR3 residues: CASSYGTGGAGTEAFF. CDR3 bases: TGTGCCAGCAGCTATGGGACAGGGGGCGCGGGCACTGAAGCTTTCTTT. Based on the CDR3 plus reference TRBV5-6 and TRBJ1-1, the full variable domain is DAGVTQSPTHLIKTRGQQVTLRCSPKSGHDTVSWYQQALGQGPQFIFQYYEEEERQRGNFPDRFSGHQFPNYSSELNVNALLLGDSALYLCASSYGTGGAGTEAFFGQGTRLTVV.

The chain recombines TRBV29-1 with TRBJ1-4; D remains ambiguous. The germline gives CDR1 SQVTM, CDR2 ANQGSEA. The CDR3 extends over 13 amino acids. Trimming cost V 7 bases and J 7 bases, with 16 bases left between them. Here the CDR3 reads CSAVEGFSEKLFF. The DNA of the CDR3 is TGCAGCGCCGTGGAGGGATTCAGTGAAAAACTGTTTTTT.

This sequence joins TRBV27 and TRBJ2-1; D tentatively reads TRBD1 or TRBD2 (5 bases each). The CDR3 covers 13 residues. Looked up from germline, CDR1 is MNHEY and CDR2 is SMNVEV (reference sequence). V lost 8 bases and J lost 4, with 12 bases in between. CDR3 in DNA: TGTGCCAGCCGGGACCCCTCTTACAATGAGCAGTTCTTC. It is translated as CASRDPSYNEQFF.

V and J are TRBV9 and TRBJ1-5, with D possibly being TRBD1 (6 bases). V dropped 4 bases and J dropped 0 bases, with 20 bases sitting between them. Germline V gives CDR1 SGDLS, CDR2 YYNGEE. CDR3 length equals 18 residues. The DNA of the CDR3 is TGTGCCAGCAGCTCAGGGGAGGGAGCCATGTATAGCAATCAGCCCCAGCATTTT. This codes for CASSSGEGAMYSNQPQHF.

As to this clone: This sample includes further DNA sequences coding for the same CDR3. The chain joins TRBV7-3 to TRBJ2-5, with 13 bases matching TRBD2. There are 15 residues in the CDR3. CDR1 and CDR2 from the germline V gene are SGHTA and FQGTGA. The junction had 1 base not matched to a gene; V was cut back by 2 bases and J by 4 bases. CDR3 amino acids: CASSLGLAGAETQYF. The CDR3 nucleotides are TGTGCCAGCAGCTTAGGACTAGCGGGAGCAGAGACCCAGTACTTC.

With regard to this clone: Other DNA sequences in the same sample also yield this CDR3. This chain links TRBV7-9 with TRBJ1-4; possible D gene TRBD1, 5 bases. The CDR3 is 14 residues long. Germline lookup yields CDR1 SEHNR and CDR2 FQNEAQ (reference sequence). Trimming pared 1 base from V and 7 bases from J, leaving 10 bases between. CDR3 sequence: CASSLGAGGEKLFF. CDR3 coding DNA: TGTGCCAGCAGCTTAGGTGCGGGGGGTGAAAAACTGTTTTTT.

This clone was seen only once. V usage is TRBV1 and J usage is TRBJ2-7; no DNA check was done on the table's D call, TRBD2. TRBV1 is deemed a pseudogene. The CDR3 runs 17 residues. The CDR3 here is CTSVQVCLLADPYEQYF. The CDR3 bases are TGCACCAGCGTGCAGGTCTGCCTACTAGCGGACCCCTACGAGCAGTACTTC.

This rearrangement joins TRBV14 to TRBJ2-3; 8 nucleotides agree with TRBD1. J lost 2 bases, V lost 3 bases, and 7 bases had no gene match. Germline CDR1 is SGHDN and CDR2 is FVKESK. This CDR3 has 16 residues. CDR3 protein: CASSQDWTGNTDTQYF. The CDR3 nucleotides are TGTGCCAGCAGCCAGGACTGGACAGGGAACACAGATACGCAGTATTTT.